The clone carrying this T cell receptor beta chain was seen a single time. Its matching antigen is unknown. This sample was included in a study of cytomegalovirus exposure and HLA in healthy donors. Looking at the study overall: Within an early data release were around 87 million unique TCRs drawn from HLA-typed donors.

The study ran its PCR with 60 Vbeta and 13 Jbeta primers. Here immunoSEQ multiplex PCR was the method, and the copy in TCRdb shows in-frame clones only, minus some. The data contain 150,000 to 200,000 clones, around 80% of them singletons. Whole-study results and caveats: Most TCR sequences showed up rarely, but some public TCRs showed up in many donors.

Source material: PBMCs. The receptor was derived from a man aged 18 to 30 in good health and CMV-seropositive.

The CDR3 protein is CASSPPGAGYNEQFF. In DNA, the CDR3 is TGTGCCAGCAGCCCCCCAGGGGCAGGCTACAATGAGCAGTTCTTC. The J gene is TRBJ2-1, the V gene TRBV7-8; D possibly corresponds to TRBD1 (6 bases). Germline V gives CDR1 SGHVS, CDR2 FQNEAQ. This CDR3 is built from 15 residues. The ends were cut back, 5 bases at V and 3 bases at J, with 14 bases in the middle.